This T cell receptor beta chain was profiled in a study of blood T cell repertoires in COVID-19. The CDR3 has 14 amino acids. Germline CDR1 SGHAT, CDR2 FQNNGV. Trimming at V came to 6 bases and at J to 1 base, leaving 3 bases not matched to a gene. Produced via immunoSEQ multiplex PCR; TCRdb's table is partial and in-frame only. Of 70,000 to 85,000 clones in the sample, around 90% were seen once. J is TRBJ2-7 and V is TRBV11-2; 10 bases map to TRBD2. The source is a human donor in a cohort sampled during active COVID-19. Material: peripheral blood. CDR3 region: CASRASGSSYEQYF. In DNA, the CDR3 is TGTGCCAGCAGGGCTAGCGGGAGTTCCTACGAGCAGTACTTC.